The source of this T cell receptor beta chain is a study of shared clonotypes between healthy human individuals. Overall study results and limits: The authors sampled blood alone, and tissue repertoires likely differ.

Some clones are missing from TCRdb's copy, which holds only in-frame ones; the method was immunoSEQ multiplex PCR. The sample includes 550,000 to 850,000 clones, around 77% of them seen just once. Of note for this clone: What it binds is unknown.

The CDR3 is 14 amino acids. In germline, CDR1 is MDHEN, CDR2 SYDVKM. The V end was cut by 1 base, the J end by 3 bases, with 10 bases between. The receptor was derived from a woman aged 25 to 39 in good health. The chain uses TRBV28 and TRBJ2-7; the D gene is possibly TRBD1 (5 bases). Material: memory CD4+ T cells sorted from blood. Subset given: CD45RA-negative fraction. The CDR3 DNA reads TGTGCCAGCAGTTTATCCAGGGTGAACTACGAGCAGTACTTC. Translated: CASSLSRVNYEQYF.